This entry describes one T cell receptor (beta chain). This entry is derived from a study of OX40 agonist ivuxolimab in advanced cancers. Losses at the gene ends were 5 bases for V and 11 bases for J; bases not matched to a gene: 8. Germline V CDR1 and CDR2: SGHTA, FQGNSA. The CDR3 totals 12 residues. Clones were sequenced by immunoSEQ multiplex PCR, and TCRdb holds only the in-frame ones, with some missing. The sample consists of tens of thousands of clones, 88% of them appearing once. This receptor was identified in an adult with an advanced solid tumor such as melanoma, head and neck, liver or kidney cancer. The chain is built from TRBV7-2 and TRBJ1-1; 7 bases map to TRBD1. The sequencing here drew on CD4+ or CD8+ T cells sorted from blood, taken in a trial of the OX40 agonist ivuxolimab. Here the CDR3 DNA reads TGTGCCAGCAGCCTCATGACAGGGCGGGCTTTCTTT. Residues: CASSLMTGRAFF.